These T cell receptor beta chains were read from a single sample in a study of shared clonotypes between healthy human individuals. Assay: immunoSEQ multiplex PCR; the TCRdb copy retains only in-frame clones and omits some. The sample includes about 230,000 clones, 60% to 80% of them seen just once. Input material: memory CD4+ T cells sorted from blood. The receptors derive from a man younger than 40 in good health. Each CDR3 is given with its conserved first and last residue. A D gene is named only where the DNA matches it firmly. Clone size is given for some rows only: seen once, a few or many times, or a class if the clone is expanded.

d_call: .; clone_size: .; v_call: TRBV18; j_call: TRBJ1-4; cdr3_nt: TGTGCCAGCTCACCCATGGGAGAAAAACTGTTTTTT; cdr3_aa: CASSPMGEKLFF
d_call: TRBD1; clone_size: many; v_call: TRBV7-3; j_call: TRBJ2-1; cdr3_nt: TGTGCCAGCAGCTTTGACAGGGGTTCCAATGAGCAGTTCTTC; cdr3_aa: CASSFDRGSNEQFF
d_call: .; clone_size: .; v_call: TRBV28; j_call: TRBJ1-5; cdr3_nt: TGTGCCAGCAGTTTCCAACAGGGACCCCAGCATTTT; cdr3_aa: CASSFQQGPQHF
d_call: TRBD1; clone_size: .; v_call: TRBV7-2; j_call: TRBJ1-4; cdr3_nt: TGTGCCAGCAGCTCGCAGGGGGCGTTTGAAAAACTGTTTTTT; cdr3_aa: CASSSQGAFEKLFF
d_call: TRBD2; clone_size: .; v_call: TRBV7-2; j_call: TRBJ2-1; cdr3_nt: TGTGCCAGCAGCCTGGGACTAGGTATGACAACCTACAATGAGCAGTTCTTC; cdr3_aa: CASSLGLGMTTYNEQFF
d_call: .; clone_size: once; v_call: TRBV2; j_call: TRBJ1-1; cdr3_nt: TGTGCCAGCAGTTTACAGGGAAACACTGAAGCTTTCTTT; cdr3_aa: CASSLQGNTEAFF
d_call: .; clone_size: once; v_call: TRBV5-6; j_call: TRBJ2-1; cdr3_nt: TGTGCCAGCAGCTTGGGGATCCCGGACTCCTACAATGAGCAGTTCTTC; cdr3_aa: CASSLGIPDSYNEQFF
d_call: .; clone_size: many; v_call: TRBV6-5; j_call: TRBJ1-5; cdr3_nt: TGTGCCAGCAGCAGGGAATTTGAACAGCCCCAGCATTTT; cdr3_aa: CASSREFEQPQHF
d_call: .; clone_size: .; v_call: TRBV18; j_call: TRBJ1-4; cdr3_nt: TGTGCCAGCTCACCATCCCGCAGCCGGCTATTCCCTGAAAAACTGTTTTTT; cdr3_aa: CASSPSRSRLFPEKLFF
d_call: TRBD2; clone_size: many; v_call: TRBV4-1; j_call: TRBJ2-3; cdr3_nt: TGCGCCAGCAGCCCATTACTAGCGGGAGGACCAAAAGACACAGATACGCAGTATTTT; cdr3_aa: CASSPLLAGGPKDTDTQYF
d_call: TRBD1; clone_size: .; v_call: TRBV10-2; j_call: TRBJ1-3; cdr3_nt: TGCGCCAGCAGCGGGACAGGTCTCTCTGGAAACACCATATATTTT; cdr3_aa: CASSGTGLSGNTIYF
d_call: TRBD1; clone_size: .; v_call: TRBV7-6; j_call: TRBJ1-2; cdr3_nt: TGTGCCAGCAGCTTAGGGACAGGGTGGGCTAACTATGGCTACACCTTC; cdr3_aa: CASSLGTGWANYGYTF
d_call: TRBD1; clone_size: .; v_call: TRBV9; j_call: TRBJ2-3; cdr3_nt: TGTGCCAGCAGCGTAGAGGGGGCTACCTACACAGATACGCAGTATTTT; cdr3_aa: CASSVEGATYTDTQYF
d_call: .; clone_size: .; v_call: TRBV19; j_call: TRBJ2-1; cdr3_nt: TGTGCCAGTAGTCGGGGTATGGGGGGACCTTCCTACAATGAGCAGTTCTTC; cdr3_aa: CASSRGMGGPSYNEQFF
d_call: .; clone_size: .; v_call: TRBV11-2; j_call: TRBJ2-1; cdr3_nt: TGTGCCAGCAGCCCGGGACCAAGGAAGTATGAGCAGTTCTTC; cdr3_aa: CASSPGPRKYEQFF
d_call: .; clone_size: .; v_call: TRBV15; j_call: TRBJ2-2; cdr3_nt: TGTGCCACCAGCAGAGATGCAGGGACAACCGGGGAGCTGTTTTTT; cdr3_aa: CATSRDAGTTGELFF
d_call: TRBD1; clone_size: .; v_call: TRBV11-2; j_call: TRBJ2-4; cdr3_nt: TGTGCCAGCAGCTTATCCAGGGGGCAGGGGACAAAAAACATTCAGTACTTC; cdr3_aa: CASSLSRGQGTKNIQYF
d_call: .; clone_size: once; v_call: TRBV5-6; j_call: TRBJ2-1; cdr3_nt: TGTGCCAGCAGCGCTGTGGGGCGTAATGAGCAGTTCTTC; cdr3_aa: CASSAVGRNEQFF
d_call: TRBD2; clone_size: .; v_call: TRBV28; j_call: TRBJ2-1; cdr3_nt: TGTGCCAGCAGTGAGCGGGGGACTAATGAGCAGTTCTTC; cdr3_aa: CASSERGTNEQFF
d_call: .; clone_size: once; v_call: TRBV16; j_call: TRBJ2-7; cdr3_nt: TGTGCCAGCAGCCCCCGCGGGGCTATTAACTACGAGCAGTACTTC; cdr3_aa: CASSPRGAINYEQYF
d_call: TRBD2; clone_size: .; v_call: TRBV5-1; j_call: TRBJ2-1; cdr3_nt: TGCGCCAGCAGCTTGGCTCCGTACCGGCGGGAGGGGGAGTTCTTC; cdr3_aa: CASSLAPYRREGEFF
d_call: .; clone_size: few; v_call: TRBV20-1; j_call: TRBJ1-2; cdr3_nt: TGCAGTGCCAAACCTCATGGCTACACCTTC; cdr3_aa: CSAKPHGYTF
d_call: TRBD1; clone_size: .; v_call: TRBV28; j_call: TRBJ2-6; cdr3_nt: TGTGCCAGCAGTCCCGGGACAGGGAACGTCCTGACTTTC; cdr3_aa: CASSPGTGNVLTF
d_call: TRBD2; clone_size: .; v_call: TRBV5-5; j_call: TRBJ2-5; cdr3_nt: TGTGCCAGCAGCTTAGTTCGGACTAGCGGACAAGAGACCCAGTACTTC; cdr3_aa: CASSLVRTSGQETQYF
d_call: .; clone_size: many; v_call: TRBV6-1; j_call: TRBJ1-1; cdr3_nt: TGTGCCACCCAGGAGAATTTGAACACTGAAGCTTTCTTT; cdr3_aa: CATQENLNTEAFF
d_call: .; clone_size: .; v_call: TRBV7-3; j_call: TRBJ1-4; cdr3_nt: TGTGCCAGCAGCACCGGGCCTAATGAAAAACTGTTTTTT; cdr3_aa: CASSTGPNEKLFF
d_call: .; clone_size: .; v_call: TRBV5-1; j_call: TRBJ2-7; cdr3_nt: TGCGCCAGCAGCCGTACGGGAACAGGGTACGACGAGCAGTACTTC; cdr3_aa: CASSRTGTGYDEQYF
d_call: .; clone_size: .; v_call: TRBV5-1; j_call: TRBJ2-7; cdr3_nt: TGCGCCAGCAGCTTGGACCCCCATCCCTCCTACGAGCAGTACTTC; cdr3_aa: CASSLDPHPSYEQYF
d_call: .; clone_size: once; v_call: TRBV7-9; j_call: TRBJ2-3; cdr3_nt: TGTGCCAGCAGCATCGATTTCGATACGCAGTATTTT; cdr3_aa: CASSIDFDTQYF
d_call: .; clone_size: .; v_call: TRBV13; j_call: TRBJ1-2; cdr3_nt: TGTGCCAGCAGCTTATGGGGGGGATCGGCTTCTAACTATGGCTACACCTTC; cdr3_aa: CASSLWGGSASNYGYTF
d_call: TRBD1; clone_size: many; v_call: TRBV27; j_call: TRBJ2-1; cdr3_nt: TGTGCCACCCGGTCCCGGGACAGGGACTACAATGAGCAGTTCTTC; cdr3_aa: CATRSRDRDYNEQFF
d_call: .; clone_size: .; v_call: TRBV2; j_call: TRBJ2-1; cdr3_nt: TGTGCCAGCAGGGCGGCCAGCTCCTACAATGAGCAGTTCTTC; cdr3_aa: CASRAASSYNEQFF
d_call: .; clone_size: .; v_call: TRBV7-8; j_call: TRBJ2-2; cdr3_nt: TGTGCCAGCAGCTTAGCGTATCCGGGGGCGCAGCTGTTTTTT; cdr3_aa: CASSLAYPGAQLFF
d_call: TRBD2; clone_size: .; v_call: TRBV29-1; j_call: TRBJ2-7; cdr3_nt: TGCAGCGTTCGACTGGGACTAGCGGGAGTAACTAGATGGGGCTACGAGCAGTACTTC; cdr3_aa: CSVRLGLAGVTRWGYEQYF
d_call: TRBD1; clone_size: .; v_call: TRBV27; j_call: TRBJ2-7; cdr3_nt: TGTGCCAGCAGTATCGGGGACAGTAAGTACTTC; cdr3_aa: CASSIGDSKYF
d_call: TRBD1; clone_size: .; v_call: TRBV11-1; j_call: TRBJ2-3; cdr3_nt: TGTGCCAGCACCACGGAGGGGGACAGGGTGGCAGATACGCAGTATTTT; cdr3_aa: CASTTEGDRVADTQYF
d_call: .; clone_size: few; v_call: TRBV6-5; j_call: TRBJ2-2; cdr3_nt: TGTGCCAGCAGTGACACACGATACCGGGAGCTGTTTTTT; cdr3_aa: CASSDTRYRELFF
d_call: .; clone_size: few; v_call: TRBV5-1; j_call: TRBJ2-5; cdr3_nt: TGCGCCAGCACGGTGGGCAGGAATGAAGAGACCCAGTACTTC; cdr3_aa: CASTVGRNEETQYF
d_call: .; clone_size: few; v_call: TRBV2; j_call: TRBJ1-5; cdr3_nt: TGTGCCAGCAGTTATGAGGGGTGGAATCAGCCCCAGCATTTT; cdr3_aa: CASSYEGWNQPQHF
d_call: TRBD1; clone_size: few; v_call: TRBV28; j_call: TRBJ1-1; cdr3_nt: TGTGCCAGCCGGGACAGCATCACTGAAGCTTTCTTT; cdr3_aa: CASRDSITEAFF
d_call: .; clone_size: .; v_call: TRBV20-1; j_call: TRBJ2-5; cdr3_nt: TGCAGTGCTCCATCTCCAGAGACCCAGTACTTC; cdr3_aa: CSAPSPETQYF
d_call: TRBD2; clone_size: .; v_call: TRBV16; j_call: TRBJ2-1; cdr3_nt: TGTGCCAGCCTTAGCGGGCTTAACAATGAGCAGTTCTTC; cdr3_aa: CASLSGLNNEQFF
d_call: TRBD1; clone_size: .; v_call: TRBV5-4; j_call: TRBJ1-2; cdr3_nt: TGTGCCAGCAGCCGGGGGACAGATGGCTACACCTTC; cdr3_aa: CASSRGTDGYTF
d_call: .; clone_size: .; v_call: TRBV9; j_call: TRBJ2-1; cdr3_nt: TGTGCCAGCAGCGTCCAGGGCCTCAGCTCCTACAATGAGCAGTTCTTC; cdr3_aa: CASSVQGLSSYNEQFF
d_call: .; clone_size: few; v_call: TRBV7-8; j_call: TRBJ2-7; cdr3_nt: TGTGCCAGCAGCTTGGGAGGGGGGGAGCAGTACTTC; cdr3_aa: CASSLGGGEQYF
d_call: TRBD2; clone_size: .; v_call: TRBV18; j_call: TRBJ2-4; cdr3_nt: TGTGCCAGCTCACCACCGGTCCTAGCGGGAGGATCCAAAAACATTCAGTACTTC; cdr3_aa: CASSPPVLAGGSKNIQYF
d_call: TRBD2; clone_size: few; v_call: TRBV6-4; j_call: TRBJ2-3; cdr3_nt: TGTGCCAGCGCTCTAGCGGGAGAATCAGATACGCAGTATTTT; cdr3_aa: CASALAGESDTQYF
d_call: TRBD1; clone_size: .; v_call: TRBV5-4; j_call: TRBJ2-7; cdr3_nt: TGTGCCAGCAGCACGGGACAGAACTCCTACGAGCAGTACTTC; cdr3_aa: CASSTGQNSYEQYF
d_call: TRBD1; clone_size: .; v_call: TRBV5-1; j_call: TRBJ2-7; cdr3_nt: TGCGCCAGCAGCCCGCCCCCCGGACAGGGGCCCTACGAGCAGTACTTC; cdr3_aa: CASSPPPGQGPYEQYF
d_call: .; clone_size: many; v_call: TRBV6-1; j_call: TRBJ2-5; cdr3_nt: TGTGCCAGCAGTGAAAATGACCGGTGGGCCCAGTACTTC; cdr3_aa: CASSENDRWAQYF
d_call: TRBD2; clone_size: .; v_call: TRBV7-6; j_call: TRBJ2-1; cdr3_nt: TGTGCCAGCAGCCCTGGTCCGGGACTACCTTTGGATGAGCAGTTCTTC; cdr3_aa: CASSPGPGLPLDEQFF
d_call: .; clone_size: .; v_call: TRBV7-6; j_call: TRBJ1-1; cdr3_nt: TGTGCCAGCAGCTTAGCGGGGAATATGAACACTGAAGCTTTCTTT; cdr3_aa: CASSLAGNMNTEAFF
d_call: .; clone_size: .; v_call: TRBV5-1; j_call: TRBJ2-1; cdr3_nt: TGCGCCAGCAGCTTGGCCGTGGGTTCCTACAATGAGCAGTTCTTC; cdr3_aa: CASSLAVGSYNEQFF
d_call: TRBD1; clone_size: .; v_call: TRBV28; j_call: TRBJ2-7; cdr3_nt: TGTGCCAGCTCTCAAACAGGGGTCGAGCAGTACTTC; cdr3_aa: CASSQTGVEQYF
d_call: .; clone_size: .; v_call: TRBV5-8; j_call: TRBJ2-3; cdr3_nt: TGTGCCAGCAGCTTGGAAGGACAGACAGATACGCAGTATTTT; cdr3_aa: CASSLEGQTDTQYF